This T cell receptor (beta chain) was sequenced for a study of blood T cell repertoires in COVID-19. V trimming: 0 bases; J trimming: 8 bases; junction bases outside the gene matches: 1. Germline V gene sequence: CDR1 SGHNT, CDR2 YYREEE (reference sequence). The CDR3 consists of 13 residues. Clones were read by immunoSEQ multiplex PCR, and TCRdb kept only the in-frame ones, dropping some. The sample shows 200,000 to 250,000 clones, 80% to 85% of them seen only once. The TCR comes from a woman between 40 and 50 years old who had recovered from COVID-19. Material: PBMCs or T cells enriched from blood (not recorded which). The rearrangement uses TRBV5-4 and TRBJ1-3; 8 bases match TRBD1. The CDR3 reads CASSLDRGDTIYF. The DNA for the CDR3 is TGTGCCAGCAGCTTGGACAGGGGGGACACCATATATTTT.